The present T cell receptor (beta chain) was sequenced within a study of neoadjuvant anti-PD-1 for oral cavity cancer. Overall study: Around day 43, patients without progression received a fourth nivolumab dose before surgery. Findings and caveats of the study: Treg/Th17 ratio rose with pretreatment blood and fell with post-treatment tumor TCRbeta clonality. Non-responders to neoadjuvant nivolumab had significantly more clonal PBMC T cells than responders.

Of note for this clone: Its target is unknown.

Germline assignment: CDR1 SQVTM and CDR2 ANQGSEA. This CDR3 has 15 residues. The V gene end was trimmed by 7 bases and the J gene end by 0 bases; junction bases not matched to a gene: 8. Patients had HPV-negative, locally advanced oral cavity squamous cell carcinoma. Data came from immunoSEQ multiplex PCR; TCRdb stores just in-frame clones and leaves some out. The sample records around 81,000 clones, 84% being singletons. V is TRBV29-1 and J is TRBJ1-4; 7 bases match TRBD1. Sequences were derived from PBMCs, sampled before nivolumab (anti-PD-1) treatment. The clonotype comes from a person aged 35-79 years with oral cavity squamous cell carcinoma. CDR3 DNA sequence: TGCAGCGCCGCTCCTACAGGGGCAACTAATGAAAAACTGTTTTTT. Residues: CSAAPTGATNEKLFF. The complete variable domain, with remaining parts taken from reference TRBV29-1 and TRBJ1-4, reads SAVISQKPSRDICQRGTSLTIQCQVDSQVTMMFWYRQQPGQSLTLIATANQGSEATYESGFVIDKFPISRPNLTFSTLTVSNMSPEDSSIYLCSAAPTGATNEKLFFGSGTQLSVL.